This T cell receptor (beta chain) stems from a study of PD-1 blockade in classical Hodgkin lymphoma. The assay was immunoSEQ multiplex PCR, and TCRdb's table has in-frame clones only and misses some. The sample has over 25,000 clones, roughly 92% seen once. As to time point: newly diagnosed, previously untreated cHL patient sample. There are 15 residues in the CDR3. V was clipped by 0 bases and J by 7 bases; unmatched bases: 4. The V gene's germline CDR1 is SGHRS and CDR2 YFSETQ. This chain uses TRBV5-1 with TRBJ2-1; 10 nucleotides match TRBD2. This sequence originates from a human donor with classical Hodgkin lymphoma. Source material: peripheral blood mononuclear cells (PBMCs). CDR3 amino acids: CASSLGLAGVNEQFF. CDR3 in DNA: TGCGCCAGCAGCTTGGGGCTAGCGGGAGTTAATGAGCAGTTCTTC.